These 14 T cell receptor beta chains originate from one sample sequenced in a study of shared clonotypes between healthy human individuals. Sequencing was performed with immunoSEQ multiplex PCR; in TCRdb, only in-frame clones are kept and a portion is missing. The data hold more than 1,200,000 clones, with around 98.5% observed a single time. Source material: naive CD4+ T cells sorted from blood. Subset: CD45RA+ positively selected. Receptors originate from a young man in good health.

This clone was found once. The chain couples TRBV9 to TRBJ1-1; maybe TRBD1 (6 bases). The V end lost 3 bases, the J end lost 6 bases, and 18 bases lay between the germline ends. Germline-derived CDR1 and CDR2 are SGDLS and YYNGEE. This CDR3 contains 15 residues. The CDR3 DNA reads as TGTGCCAGCAGCGCCGATAGGTACAGGGCCCCTGAAGCTTTCTTT. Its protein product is CASSADRYRAPEAFF.

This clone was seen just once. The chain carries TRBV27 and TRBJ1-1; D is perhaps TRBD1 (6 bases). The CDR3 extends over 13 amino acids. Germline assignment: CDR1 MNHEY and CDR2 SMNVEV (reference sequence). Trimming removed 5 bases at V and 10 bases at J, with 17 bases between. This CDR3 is CASSKRQAWGAFF. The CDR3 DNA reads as TGTGCCAGCAGTAAAAGACAGGCCTGGGGAGCTTTCTTT.

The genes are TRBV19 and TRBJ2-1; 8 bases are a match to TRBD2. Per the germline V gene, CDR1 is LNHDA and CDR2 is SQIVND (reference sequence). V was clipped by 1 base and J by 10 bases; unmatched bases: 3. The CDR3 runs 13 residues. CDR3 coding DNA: TGTGCCAGTAGTATAGGCAGACTAGCGGAGCAGTTCTTC. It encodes CASSIGRLAEQFF. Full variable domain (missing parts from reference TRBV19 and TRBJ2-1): DGGITQSPKYLFRKEGQNVTLSCEQNLNHDAMYWYRQDPGQGLRLIYYSQIVNDFQKGDIAEGYSVSREKKESFPLTVTSAQKNPTAFYLCASSIGRLAEQFFGPGTRLTVL.

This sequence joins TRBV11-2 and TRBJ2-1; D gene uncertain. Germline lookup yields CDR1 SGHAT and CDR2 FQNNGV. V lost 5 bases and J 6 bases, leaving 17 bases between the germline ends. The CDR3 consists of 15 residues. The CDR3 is CASSPLERPFNEQFF. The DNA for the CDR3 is TGTGCCAGCAGCCCTCTAGAGCGCCCTTTCAATGAGCAGTTCTTC.

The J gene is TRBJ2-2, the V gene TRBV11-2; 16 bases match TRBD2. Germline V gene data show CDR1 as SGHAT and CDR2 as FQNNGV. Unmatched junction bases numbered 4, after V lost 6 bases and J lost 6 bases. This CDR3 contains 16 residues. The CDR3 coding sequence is TGTGCCAGCAGGTTCGGGACTAGCGGGAGGGCCGGGGAGCTGTTTTTT. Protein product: CASRFGTSGRAGELFF. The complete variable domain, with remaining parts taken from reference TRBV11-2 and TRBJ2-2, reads EAGVAQSPRYKIIEKRQSVAFWCNPISGHATLYWYQQILGQGPKLLIQFQNNGVVDDSQLPKDRFSAERLKGVDSTLKIQPAKLEDSAVYLCASRFGTSGRAGELFFGEGSRLTVL.

DNA for the CDR3: TGTGCCAGCAGTTACCGGATGACCCGGGAAGGGCAGTTCTTC. It encodes CASSYRMTREGQFF. The chain uses TRBV6-6 and TRBJ2-1, with a possible D match to TRBD2 (5 bases). From germline, CDR1 is MNHNY and CDR2 SVGAGI (reference sequence). The CDR3 totals 14 residues. V was shortened by 2 bases and J by 12 bases, with 17 bases between the two germline ends.

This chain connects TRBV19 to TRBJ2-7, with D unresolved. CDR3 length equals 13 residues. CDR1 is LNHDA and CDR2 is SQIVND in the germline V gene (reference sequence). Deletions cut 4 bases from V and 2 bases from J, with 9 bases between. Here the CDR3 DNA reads TGTGCCAGTAGTAATCGGGCAACCTACGAGCAGTACTTC. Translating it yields CASSNRATYEQYF. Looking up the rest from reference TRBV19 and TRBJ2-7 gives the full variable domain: DGGITQSPKYLFRKEGQNVTLSCEQNLNHDAMYWYRQDPGQGLRLIYYSQIVNDFQKGDIAEGYSVSREKKESFPLTVTSAQKNPTAFYLCASSNRATYEQYFGPGTRLTVT.

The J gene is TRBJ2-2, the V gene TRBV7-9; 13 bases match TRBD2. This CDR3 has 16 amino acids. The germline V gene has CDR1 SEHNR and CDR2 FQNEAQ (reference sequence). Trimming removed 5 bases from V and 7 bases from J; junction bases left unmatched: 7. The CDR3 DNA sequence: TGTGCCAGCAGCACCGGACTAGCGGGAGTTGTCGGGGAGCTGTTTTTT. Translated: CASSTGLAGVVGELFF.

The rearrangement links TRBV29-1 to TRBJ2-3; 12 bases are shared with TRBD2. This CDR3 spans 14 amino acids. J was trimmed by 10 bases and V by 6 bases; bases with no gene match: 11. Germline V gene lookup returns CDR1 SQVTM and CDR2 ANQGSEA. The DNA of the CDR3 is TGCAGCGTGCAGGGACTAGCGGGCCAGATTGCGCAGTATTTT. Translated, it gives CSVQGLAGQIAQYF.

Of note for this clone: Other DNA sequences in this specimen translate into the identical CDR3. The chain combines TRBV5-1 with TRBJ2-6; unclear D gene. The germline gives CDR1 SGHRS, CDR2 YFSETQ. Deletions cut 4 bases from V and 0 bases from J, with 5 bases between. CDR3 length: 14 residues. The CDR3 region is CASSPLSGANVLTF. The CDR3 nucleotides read TGCGCCAGCAGCCCCCTCTCTGGGGCCAACGTCCTGACTTTC.

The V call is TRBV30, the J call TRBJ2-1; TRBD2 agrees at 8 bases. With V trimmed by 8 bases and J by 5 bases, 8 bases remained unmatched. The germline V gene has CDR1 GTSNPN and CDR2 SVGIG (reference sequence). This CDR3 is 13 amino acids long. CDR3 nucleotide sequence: TGTGCCCGCGGCACTAGCGGAAACAATGAGCAGTTCTTC. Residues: CARGTSGNNEQFF.

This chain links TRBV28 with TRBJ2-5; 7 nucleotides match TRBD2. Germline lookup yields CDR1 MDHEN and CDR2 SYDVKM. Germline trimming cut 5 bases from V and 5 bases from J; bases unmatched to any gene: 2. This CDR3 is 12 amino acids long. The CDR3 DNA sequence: TGTGCCAGCAGTCCCGGGAGGGAGACCCAGTACTTC. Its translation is CASSPGRETQYF.

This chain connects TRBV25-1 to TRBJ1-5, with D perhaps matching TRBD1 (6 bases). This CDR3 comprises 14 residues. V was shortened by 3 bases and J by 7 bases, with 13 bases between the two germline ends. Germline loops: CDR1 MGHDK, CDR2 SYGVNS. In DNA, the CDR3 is TGTGCCAGCAGTGAGGGAAGCAGGGGCCAGCCCCAGCATTTT. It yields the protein CASSEGSRGQPQHF.

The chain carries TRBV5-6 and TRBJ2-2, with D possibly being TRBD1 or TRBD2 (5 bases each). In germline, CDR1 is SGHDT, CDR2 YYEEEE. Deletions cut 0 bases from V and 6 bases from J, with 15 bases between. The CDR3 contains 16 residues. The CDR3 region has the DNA TGTGCCAGCAGCTTGGGAGGGGATTGGACCGCCGGGGAGCTGTTTTTT. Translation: CASSLGGDWTAGELFF.